The 20 T cell receptor beta chains in this list originate from one sample, sequenced in a study of cytomegalovirus exposure and HLA in healthy donors. Primers for the PCR totalled 60 Vbeta and 13 Jbeta. Sequenced by immunoSEQ multiplex PCR; TCRdb stores in-frame clones only, minus some. Of approximately 100,000 clones in the sample, 80% were seen once. Specimen: PBMCs. All receptors come from a man between 18 and 29 years old in good health and CMV-seronegative.

This clone was detected only once. The chain uses TRBV6-1 and TRBJ2-7, with D perhaps matching TRBD1 (6 bases). Germline lookup yields CDR1 MNHNS and CDR2 SASEGT. The V end lost 6 bases, the J end lost 1 base, and 10 bases lay between the germline ends. This CDR3 spans 13 amino acids. The CDR3 here is CASRGQKSYEQYF. In nucleotides, the CDR3 is TGTGCCAGCAGGGGACAAAAGTCCTACGAGCAGTACTTC.

Turning to this clone: The junction differs from germline at one of its ends, possibly a read error. The J gene is TRBJ1-1, the V gene TRBV7-9, with D unclear. Germline CDR1 SEHNR, CDR2 FQNEAQ (reference sequence). The CDR3 has 14 amino acids. CDR3 DNA: TGTTCCAGCAGTGCCCTGATACAGAACACTGAAGCTTTCTTT. Translated: CSSSALIQNTEAFF.

This sequence joins TRBV6-1 and TRBJ1-2; 7 bases are a match to TRBD1. Per the germline V gene, CDR1 is MNHNS and CDR2 is SASEGT. J lost 8 bases, V lost 4 bases, and 10 bases had no gene match. The CDR3 runs 14 residues. CDR3 bases: TGTGCCAGCAGTGGATTGACAGGGCTTCGCGGCTACACCTTC. Translated: CASSGLTGLRGYTF.

This chain connects TRBV19 to TRBJ2-1, with a tentative D call TRBD1 (6 bases). The V and J ends lost 6 bases and 7 bases respectively, with 10 bases between them. CDR3 size: 12 residues. Germline CDR1 is LNHDA and CDR2 is SQIVND (reference sequence). CDR3 nucleotides: TGTGCCAGTAGGACCCAGGGGAATGAGCAGTTCTTC. Translating gives CASRTQGNEQFF.

The rearrangement links TRBV18 to TRBJ1-2; 9 nucleotides agree with TRBD1. J gave up 3 bases and V 5 bases, and 1 base lay outside the gene matches. Germline lookup yields CDR1 KGHSH and CDR2 LQKENI. The CDR3 is 13 amino acids. In nucleotides, the CDR3 is TGTGCCAGCTCAGACAGGGGGGACTATGGCTACACCTTC. This gives the protein CASSDRGDYGYTF.

The chain has TRBV6-5 and TRBJ1-2, with 7 positions matching TRBD1. V lost 7 bases, J lost 5 bases, and 1 base stayed unmatched. The CDR3 has 11 residues. CDR1 and CDR2 from the germline V gene are MNHEY and SVGAGI. CDR3 DNA: TGTGCCAGCACACAGGGGTATGGCTACACCTTC. This codes for CASTQGYGYTF.

This rearrangement joins TRBV13 to TRBJ1-3; 8 bases agree with TRBD1. This CDR3 region has 18 residues. Germline V gene data show CDR1 as PRHDT and CDR2 as FYEKMQ (reference sequence). Unmatched junction bases numbered 11, after V lost 4 bases and J lost 0 bases. In DNA, the CDR3 is TGTGCCAGCAGCTCGCGGACAGGGAGAACGCGCTCTGGAAACACCATATATTTT. Translating it yields CASSSRTGRTRSGNTIYF.

The chain joins TRBV9 to TRBJ1-2; TRBD1 matches 7 bases. V was clipped by 4 bases and J by 3 bases; unmatched bases: 12. Per the germline V gene, CDR1 is SGDLS and CDR2 is YYNGEE. The CDR3 contains 16 residues. The CDR3, as DNA: TGTGCCAGCAGCTCCCAGGGAAGACAGGGATACTATGGCTACACCTTC. It yields the protein CASSSQGRQGYYGYTF.

The genes are TRBV5-4 and TRBJ2-1; D is perhaps TRBD1 (5 bases). This CDR3 is 14 amino acids long. CDR1 and CDR2 (germline): SGHNT, YYREEE (reference sequence). V lost 1 base and J lost 1, with 6 bases in between. The CDR3 DNA follows: TGTGCCAGCAGCTTGAGGGGTTCCTACAATGAGCAGTTCTTC. Translation: CASSLRGSYNEQFF.

The chain has TRBV13 and TRBJ2-7; TRBD1 might be the D (6 bases). Deletions cut 5 bases from V and 6 bases from J, with 17 bases between. This CDR3 has 14 residues. Germline V gene sequence: CDR1 PRHDT, CDR2 FYEKMQ (reference sequence). CDR3 in DNA: TGTGCCAGCAGCCTACAGGGCTCTACCGGCGAGCAGTACTTC. Its translation is CASSLQGSTGEQYF. Full variable domain (rest looked up from reference TRBV13 and TRBJ2-7): AAGVIQSPRHLIKEKRETATLKCYPIPRHDTVYWYQQGPGQDPQFLISFYEKMQSDKGSIPDRFSAQQFSDYHSELNMSSLELGDSALYFCASSLQGSTGEQYFGPGTRLTVT.

A single count supports this clone. V usage is TRBV6-1 and J usage is TRBJ1-2; TRBD1 aligns across 11 bases. The CDR3 spans 15 residues. The junction had 6 bases not matched to a gene; V was cut back by 7 bases and J by 2 bases. The V gene's germline CDR1 is MNHNS and CDR2 SASEGT. The CDR3 region has the DNA TGTGCCAGCACTGGACAGGGGGCCGTAAACTATGGCTACACCTTC. This codes for CASTGQGAVNYGYTF.

This clone was seen a single time. The chain uses TRBV10-3 and TRBJ2-5; 9 bases align to TRBD2. Per germline, CDR1 ENHRY and CDR2 SYGVKD. The J segment lost 0 bases and the V segment lost 5 bases, leaving 4 bases of the junction unmatched. The CDR3 has 15 residues. The CDR3 region has the DNA TGTGCCATCAGTCTGAGCGGGGGGAACCAAGAGACCCAGTACTTC. This translates into CAISLSGGNQETQYF.

As to this clone: At one boundary the junction diverges from the germline segment, which might be a read error. The chain carries TRBV7-9 and TRBJ2-3; D is perhaps TRBD2 (5 bases). Germline loops: CDR1 SEHNR, CDR2 FQNEAQ (reference sequence). The CDR3 is made up of 14 amino acids. The CDR3 here is CSSSLGLSTDTQYF. The CDR3 nucleotides are TGTTCCAGCAGCTTAGGACTTAGCACAGATACGCAGTATTTT.

This clone was found once. J is TRBJ1-2 and V is TRBV7-2; tentatively, D is TRBD1 (5 bases). Germline V gene lookup returns CDR1 SGHTA and CDR2 FQGNSA. The CDR3 runs 15 residues. The V end lost 3 bases, the J end lost 4 bases, and 15 bases lay between the germline ends. CDR3 amino acids: CASSFGGEAPYGYTF. Here the CDR3 DNA reads TGTGCCAGCAGCTTTGGGGGGGAGGCTCCCTATGGCTACACCTTC.

Comments on this clone: One end of the junction fails to match germline, which may point to a read error. J is TRBJ1-2 and V is TRBV29-1; 7 nucleotides match TRBD1. Germline CDR1 and CDR2: SQVTM and ANQGSEA. CDR3 length: 13 residues. The CDR3 here is CSVETHNEDRTTF. The CDR3 nucleotides read TGCAGCGTTGAAACACATAACGAGGACAGGACGACTTTC.

The gene calls are TRBV6-5 and TRBJ2-2, with TRBD2 identical over 8 bases. CDR1 MNHEY and CDR2 SVGAGI come from the germline V gene. The CDR3 runs 14 residues. Losses at the gene ends were 5 bases for V and 9 bases for J; bases not matched to a gene: 8. In DNA form, the CDR3 reads TGTGCCAGCAGTCGAGACGGGGGGGTAAGGGAGCTGTTTTTT. Translated, it gives CASSRDGGVRELFF.

This clone came up a few times. This chain links TRBV5-1 with TRBJ2-7; no clear D. The CDR3 covers 14 residues. Germline CDR1 SGHRS, CDR2 YFSETQ. Trimming shortened V by 0 bases and J by 3 bases, and 10 bases separated the two germline ends. The chain's CDR3 is CASSLAEPVYEQYF. The CDR3 DNA reads as TGCGCCAGCAGCTTGGCCGAGCCGGTCTACGAGCAGTACTTC.

V gene TRBV6-5 combines with J gene TRBJ2-5, with D perhaps matching TRBD2 (6 bases). Germline V gives CDR1 MNHEY, CDR2 SVGAGI. The CDR3 loop spans 13 amino acids. Trimming pared 2 bases from V and 4 bases from J, leaving 8 bases between. The CDR3 nucleotides are TGTGCCAGCAGTTACAAGGGAGGAGAGACCCAGTACTTC. Encoded protein: CASSYKGGETQYF.

This clone was picked up a small number of times. The chain joins TRBV7-6 to TRBJ2-7, with D possibly TRBD1 on 5 matching bases. The CDR3 covers 14 residues. Germline loops: CDR1 SGHVS, CDR2 FNYEAQ. V gave up 1 base and J gave up 2 bases, with 9 bases separating them. The CDR3 sequence is CASSLGRGPYEQYF. The CDR3 DNA is TGTGCCAGCAGCTTAGGTAGGGGCCCCTACGAGCAGTACTTC.

The chain carries TRBV6-5 and TRBJ2-2; 7 bases line up with TRBD1. The CDR3 length is 13 residues. In germline, CDR1 is MNHEY, CDR2 SVGAGI. V was clipped by 5 bases and J by 3 bases; unmatched bases: 0. The CDR3 nucleotides are TGTGCCAGCAGTGACAGGGACACCGGGGAGCTGTTTTTT. Translating it yields CASSDRDTGELFF.